This T cell receptor (beta chain) appears in the sequencing data of a study of T-cell reconstitution after alpha-beta-depleted transplantation in children. Regarding the study as a whole: The authors attributed T-cell counts and diversity one year after transplant mostly to newly produced T cells. Roughly two months post-transplant, alpha-beta T cells reportedly originated from several hundred graft clones that had expanded.

In regard to this clonotype: The target antigen is unknown.

A library of TCRbeta sequences, prepared with unique molecular identifiers, was generated. TCRdb processed the PCR reads anew with MiXCR; each CDR3 protein has one entry. The sample lists hundreds of thousands of distinct CDR3 sequences, roughly 13% occurring once. This CDR3 has 15 amino acids. Germline-derived CDR1 and CDR2 are SGHKS and YYEKEE (reference sequence). V was clipped by 0 bases and J by 5 bases, with 12 bases between them. The clonotype originates from a girl aged 2 to 10 with congenital amegakaryocytic thrombocytopenia, due to receive a stem cell transplant. The chain carries TRBV5-5 and TRBJ2-1; possibly TRBD1 or TRBD2 for D (5 bases each). The sample consisted of PBMCs, taken before TCRalphabeta/CD19-depleted stem cell transplant. CDR3 DNA: TGTGCCAGCAGCTTGGGGGTCGGGACCCACAATGAGCAGTTCTTC. Protein sequence: CASSLGVGTHNEQFF.